The source of this T cell receptor beta chain is a study of cytomegalovirus exposure and HLA in healthy donors. Study as a whole: Samples from HLA-typed donors yielded about 85 million unique TCRs in an early data release.

General observations from the study: A later analysis appeared to link common viral pathogens to several of the most significant clusters. Most TCR beta V segments were productive about 87% or about 30% of the time in an earlier analysis.

The PCR employed 60 Vbeta primers together with 13 Jbeta primers. TCRdb's table, derived via immunoSEQ multiplex PCR, lists solely in-frame clones and lacks some. Among about 160,000 clones listed, roughly 85% were seen once. Trimming cost V 1 base and J 9 bases, with 12 bases left between them. In germline, CDR1 is SGHAT, CDR2 FQNNGV. The CDR3 covers 13 residues. The sample holds one count of this clone. No antigen is known for it. The V and J genes are TRBV11-2 and TRBJ1-1, with D unresolved. Input material: PBMCs. This TCR was recovered from a male donor in good health and CMV-seropositive. The CDR3 nucleotides are TGTGCCAGCAGCTTAGCACAGAGGGCTAAAGCTTTCTTT. Its protein is CASSLAQRAKAFF.